This T cell receptor beta chain was sequenced for a study of OX40 agonist ivuxolimab in advanced cancers. Study-level information: Dose-escalation subjects each had hepatocellular carcinoma, melanoma, renal cell or head and neck cancer. Three patients, one with hepatocellular carcinoma and two with cutaneous melanoma, responded partially.

The study's findings and limits: Specificity for antigen went undetermined in the expanded peripheral T cells. Compared with CD4+, CD8+ T cells on average had more expanded clones.

With regard to this clone: What it binds is not known.

The CDR3 is 11 amino acids. Germline lookup yields CDR1 MDHEN and CDR2 SYDVKM. V was shortened by 7 bases and J by 7 bases, with 11 bases between the two germline ends. Only in-frame clones appear in the TCRdb table, and some are missing; sequencing was by immunoSEQ multiplex PCR. The sample carries 41,000 or so clones, over 80% recorded once. This TCR was recovered from an adult with an advanced solid tumor such as melanoma, head and neck, liver or kidney cancer. The material was CD4+ or CD8+ T cells sorted from blood, obtained in a trial of the OX40 agonist ivuxolimab. The chain carries TRBV28 and TRBJ2-7; unclear D gene. CDR3 DNA: TGTGCCAGCACAAGATCCGCGGAGCAGTACTTC. This sequence encodes CASTRSAEQYF.